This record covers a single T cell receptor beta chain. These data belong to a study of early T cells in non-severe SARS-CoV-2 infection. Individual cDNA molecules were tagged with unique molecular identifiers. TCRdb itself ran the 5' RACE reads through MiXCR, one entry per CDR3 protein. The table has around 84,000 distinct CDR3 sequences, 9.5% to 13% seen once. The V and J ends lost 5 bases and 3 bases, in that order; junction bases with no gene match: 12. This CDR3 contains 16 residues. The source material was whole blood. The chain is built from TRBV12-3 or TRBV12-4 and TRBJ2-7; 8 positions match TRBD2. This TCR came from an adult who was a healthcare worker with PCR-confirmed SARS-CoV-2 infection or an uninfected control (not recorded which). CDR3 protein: CASSPPSLAGYYEQYF. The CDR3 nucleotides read TGTGCCAGCAGTCCGCCTTCGTTAGCGGGATACTACGAGCAGTACTTC.